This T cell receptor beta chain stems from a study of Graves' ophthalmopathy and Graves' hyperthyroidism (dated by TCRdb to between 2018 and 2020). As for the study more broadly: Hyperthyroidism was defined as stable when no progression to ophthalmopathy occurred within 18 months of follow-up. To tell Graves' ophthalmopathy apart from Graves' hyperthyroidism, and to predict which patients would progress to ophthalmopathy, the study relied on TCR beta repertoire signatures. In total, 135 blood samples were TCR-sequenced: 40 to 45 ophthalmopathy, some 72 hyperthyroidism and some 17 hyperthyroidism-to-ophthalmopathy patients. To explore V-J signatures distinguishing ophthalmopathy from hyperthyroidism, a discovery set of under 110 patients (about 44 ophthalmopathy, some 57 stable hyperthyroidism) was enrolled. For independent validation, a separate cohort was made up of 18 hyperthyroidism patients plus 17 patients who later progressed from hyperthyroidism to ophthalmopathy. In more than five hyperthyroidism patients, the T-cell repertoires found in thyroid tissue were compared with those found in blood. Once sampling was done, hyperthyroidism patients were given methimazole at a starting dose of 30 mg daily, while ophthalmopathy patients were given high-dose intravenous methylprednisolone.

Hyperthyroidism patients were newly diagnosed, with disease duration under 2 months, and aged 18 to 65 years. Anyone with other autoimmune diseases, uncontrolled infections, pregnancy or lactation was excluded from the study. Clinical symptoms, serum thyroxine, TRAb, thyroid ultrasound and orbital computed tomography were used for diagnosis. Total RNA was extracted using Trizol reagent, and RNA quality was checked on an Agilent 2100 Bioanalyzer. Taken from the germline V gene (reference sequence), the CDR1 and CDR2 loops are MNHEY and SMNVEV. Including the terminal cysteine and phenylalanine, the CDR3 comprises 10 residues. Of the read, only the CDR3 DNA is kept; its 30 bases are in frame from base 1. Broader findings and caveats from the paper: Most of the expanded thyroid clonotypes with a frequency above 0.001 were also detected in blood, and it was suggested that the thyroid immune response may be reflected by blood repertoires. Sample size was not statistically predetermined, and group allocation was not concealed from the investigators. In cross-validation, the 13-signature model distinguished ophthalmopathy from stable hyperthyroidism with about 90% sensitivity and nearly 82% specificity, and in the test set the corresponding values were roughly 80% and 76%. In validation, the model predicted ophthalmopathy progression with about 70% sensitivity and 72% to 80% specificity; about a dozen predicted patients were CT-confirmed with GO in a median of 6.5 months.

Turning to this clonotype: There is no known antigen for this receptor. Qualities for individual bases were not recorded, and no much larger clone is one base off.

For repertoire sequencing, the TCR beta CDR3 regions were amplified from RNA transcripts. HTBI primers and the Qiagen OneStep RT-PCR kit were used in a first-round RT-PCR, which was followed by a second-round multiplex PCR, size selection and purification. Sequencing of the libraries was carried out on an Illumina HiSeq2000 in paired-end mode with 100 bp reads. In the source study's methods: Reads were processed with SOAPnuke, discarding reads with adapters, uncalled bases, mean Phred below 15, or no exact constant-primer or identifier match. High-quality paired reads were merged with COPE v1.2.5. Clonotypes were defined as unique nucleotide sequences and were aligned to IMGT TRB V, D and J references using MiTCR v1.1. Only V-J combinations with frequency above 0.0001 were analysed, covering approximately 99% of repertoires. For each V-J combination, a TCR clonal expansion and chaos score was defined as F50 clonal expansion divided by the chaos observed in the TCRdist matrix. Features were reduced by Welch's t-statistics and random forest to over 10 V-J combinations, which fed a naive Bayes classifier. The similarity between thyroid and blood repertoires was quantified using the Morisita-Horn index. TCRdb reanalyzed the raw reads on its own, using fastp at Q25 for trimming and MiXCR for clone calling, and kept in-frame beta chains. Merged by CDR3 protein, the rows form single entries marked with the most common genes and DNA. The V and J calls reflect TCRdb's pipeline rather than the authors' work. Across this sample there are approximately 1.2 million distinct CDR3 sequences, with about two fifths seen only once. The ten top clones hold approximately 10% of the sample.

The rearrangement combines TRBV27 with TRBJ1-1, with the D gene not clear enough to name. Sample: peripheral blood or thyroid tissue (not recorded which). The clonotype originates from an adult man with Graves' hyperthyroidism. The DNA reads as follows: TGTGGACCGCCGGACACTGAAGCTTTCTTT. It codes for CGPPDTEAFF.